This T cell receptor beta chain was sequenced for a study of T cell changes during pregnancy in multiple sclerosis (dated by TCRdb to between 2017 and 2020). For the wider study: The study examined how the T cell repertoire changed over the course of pregnancy in women with multiple sclerosis.

The CDR3 holds 14 amino acids from the cysteine to the phenylalanine. The only DNA kept is the CDR3, 42 bases in frame from the first base. Trimming accounts for 3 bases at V and 4 bases at J, while the number of junction bases matched to no gene is 2. CDR1 and CDR2, per the germline V gene (reference sequence), are PRHDT and FYEKMQ. Details on this clone: What antigen it recognizes has not been identified. Qualities for individual bases were not recorded, and no much larger clone is one base off.

Libraries were constructed by the immunoSEQ multiplex PCR assay. What TCRdb holds here is the immuneACCESS table cut down to in-frame rearrangements. Part of the clones is not present; checked against another copy, under half of the missing clones reflect an unresolved V gene, and the others are unexplained. This sample holds about 40,000 clones; roughly 94% were observed only once. The top ten constitute approximately 1.7% of the sample. Recombination connected TRBV13 to TRBJ2-1; a stretch of 8 junction bases matches TRBD2. The sequence was obtained from a female donor with multiple sclerosis, enrolled in a pregnancy study. Sample: peripheral blood, taken in the third trimester of pregnancy. The CDR3 region reads CASSFSSGYNEQFF. The DNA is TGTGCCAGCAGCTTCTCTAGCGGGTACAATGAGCAGTTCTTC.